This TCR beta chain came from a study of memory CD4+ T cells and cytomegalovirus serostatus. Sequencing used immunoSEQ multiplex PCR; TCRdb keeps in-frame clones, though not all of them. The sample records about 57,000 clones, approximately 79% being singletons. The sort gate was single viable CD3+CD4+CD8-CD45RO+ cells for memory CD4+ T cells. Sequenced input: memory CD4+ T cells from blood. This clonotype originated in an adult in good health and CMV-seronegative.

Here the CDR3 DNA reads TGTGCCAGCAGCCAAGGAGCGGGGGGGGCCAATGAGCAGTTCTTC. Its translation is CASSQGAGGANEQFF. The chain joins TRBV4-2 to TRBJ2-1; TRBD2 aligns across 10 bases. V was clipped by 1 base and J by 6 bases; unmatched bases: 3. The CDR3 has 15 amino acids. Germline CDR1 reads LGHNA; CDR2 reads YNFKEQ.